The 24 T cell receptor beta chains in this list originate from one sample, sequenced in a study of T cell responses to AZD1222 COVID-19 vaccine. Libraries were prepared by immunoSEQ multiplex PCR; TCRdb keeps only in-frame clonotypes and omits some of them. The sample lists approximately 67,000 clones, just over 85% occurring once. The source was peripheral blood, collected on day 0 of AZD1222 vaccination. All receptors come from an adult in good health.

The gene calls are TRBV27 and TRBJ2-5, with 7 nucleotides matching TRBD2. There are 13 residues in the CDR3. Trimming took 4 bases from V and 4 from J; bases not matched to a gene: 3. Per the germline V gene, CDR1 is MNHEY and CDR2 is SMNVEV (reference sequence). The CDR3, as DNA: TGTGCCAGCAGTTCCCGACTAGCAGAGACCCAGTACTTC. It specifies CASSSRLAETQYF.

V is TRBV5-1 and J is TRBJ1-1, with 8 bases identical to TRBD1. The CDR3 has 15 residues. Germline assignment: CDR1 SGHRS and CDR2 YFSETQ. Trimming removed 4 bases from V and 1 base from J; junction bases left unmatched: 6. CDR3: CASSTSGTGNTEAFF. The CDR3 coding sequence is TGCGCCAGCAGCACCTCCGGGACAGGGAACACTGAAGCTTTCTTT.

This chain uses TRBV4-1 with TRBJ1-1; D perhaps matches TRBD1 (6 bases). Germline CDR1 reads MGHRA; CDR2 reads YSYEKL. There are 16 residues in the CDR3. The V end was cut by 5 bases, the J end by 1 base, with 17 bases between. DNA of the CDR3: TGCGCCAGCAGCGGATGGGGGCTCTCGGCGAACACTGAAGCTTTCTTT. Its protein is CASSGWGLSANTEAFF.

In DNA form, the CDR3 reads TGTGCCAGCAGCGTAGACCTGTGGGGGGTAATTGGCGGCTACACCTTC. Its protein product is CASSVDLWGVIGGYTF. The V and J genes are TRBV9 and TRBJ1-2; D is perhaps TRBD1 (5 bases). The CDR3 length is 16 residues. Germline CDR1 and CDR2: SGDLS and YYNGEE. The ends were cut back, 0 bases at V and 8 bases at J, with 20 bases in the middle.

The chain joins TRBV15 to TRBJ2-1; 8 nucleotides line up with TRBD2. J lost 1 base, V lost 1 base, and 3 bases had no gene match. The germline CDR1 and CDR2 sequences are LNHNV and YYDKDF (reference sequence). The CDR3 has 16 amino acids. CDR3 sequence: CATSRGASGSYNEQFF. Here the CDR3 DNA reads TGTGCCACCAGCAGAGGGGCTAGCGGGTCCTACAATGAGCAGTTCTTC.

The sample holds a few counts of this clone. The chain combines TRBV6-2 or TRBV6-3 with TRBJ1-5; 10 bases match TRBD1. J gave up 1 base and V 5 bases, and 8 bases lay outside the gene matches. The CDR3 is made up of 17 amino acids. Germline lookup yields CDR1 MNHEY and CDR2 SVGEGT. Here the CDR3 reads CASSPRGQGVSNQPQHF. Here the CDR3 DNA reads TGTGCCAGCAGTCCCCGAGGACAGGGGGTGAGCAATCAGCCCCAGCATTTT.

This clone was observed once. The chain joins TRBV3-1 (or the pseudogene TRBV3-2) to TRBJ1-4, with 8 bases aligning to TRBD1. The germline V gene has CDR1 LGHDT and CDR2 YNNKEL (reference sequence). With 0 bases clipped from V and 8 bases from J, the junction kept 5 bases outside the gene matches. There are 15 residues in the CDR3. The chain's CDR3 is CASSQEGRGREKLFF. DNA for the CDR3: TGTGCCAGCAGCCAAGAAGGCAGGGGGCGGGAAAAACTGTTTTTT.

The chain is built from TRBV6-5 and TRBJ1-2, with D tentatively TRBD1 (5 bases). Trimming shortened V by 5 bases and J by 4 bases, and 11 bases separated the two germline ends. This CDR3 is 13 amino acids long. CDR1 is MNHEY and CDR2 is SVGAGI in the germline V gene. This CDR3 reads CASSRDSSYGYTF. Here the CDR3 DNA reads TGTGCCAGCAGTCGGGACTCCTCCTATGGCTACACCTTC.

The CDR3 DNA is TGTGCCAGCTCACCCCTTTGGACGGGAGCCTCCTACAATGAGCAGTTCTTC. This encodes CASSPLWTGASYNEQFF. The rearrangement uses TRBV18 and TRBJ2-1; a weak D match, TRBD2 (6 bases). In germline, CDR1 is KGHSH, CDR2 LQKENI. With 3 bases removed from V and 0 bases from J, the gap between germline ends came to 15 bases. This CDR3 region has 17 residues. The full variable domain, its missing parts supplied by reference TRBV18 and TRBJ2-1, is NAGVMQNPRHLVRRRGQEARLRCSPMKGHSHVYWYRQLPEEGLKFMVYLQKENIIDESGMPKERFSAEFPKEGPSILRIQQVVRGDSAAYFCASSPLWTGASYNEQFFGPGTRLTVL.

In the case of this clone: Other DNA sequences in this specimen translate into the identical CDR3. V is TRBV19 and J is TRBJ1-5; the D gene is possibly TRBD1 (5 bases). Germline V lookup: CDR1 LNHDA, CDR2 SQIVND (reference sequence). With 5 bases removed from V and 7 bases from J, the gap between germline ends came to 9 bases. CDR3 length equals 12 residues. The CDR3 DNA follows: TGTGCCAGTAGTCAGGGAGGGCAGCCCCAGCATTTT. Translation gives CASSQGGQPQHF.

A few counts support this clone. This rearrangement joins TRBV15 to TRBJ1-5; D may be TRBD1 (5 bases). The germline CDR1 and CDR2 sequences are LNHNV and YYDKDF (reference sequence). Trimming took 5 bases from V and 7 from J, leaving 18 bases between them. The CDR3 covers 15 residues. The CDR3 DNA reads as TGTGCCACCAGCGTCGGAAGGGGTGTTGCGCAGCCCCAGCATTTT. This translates into CATSVGRGVAQPQHF.

The J gene is TRBJ2-7, the V gene TRBV5-1; a possible D gene is TRBD2 (5 bases). The length of the CDR3 is 14 residues. Trimming pared 0 bases from V and 3 bases from J, leaving 10 bases between. Germline loops: CDR1 SGHRS, CDR2 YFSETQ. CDR3 in amino acids: CASSLGGSVYEQYF. For the CDR3, the DNA is TGCGCCAGCAGCTTGGGCGGGTCTGTCTACGAGCAGTACTTC.

V gene TRBV2 combines with J gene TRBJ2-3, with 8 bases lining up with TRBD1. Trimming cost V 6 bases and J 2 bases; bases outside gene matches: 10. Germline CDR1 reads SNHLY; CDR2 reads FYNNEI. This CDR3 is built from 16 residues. CDR3 sequence reads: CASRDRGRWNTDTQYF. The DNA of the CDR3 is TGTGCCAGCAGAGACAGGGGAAGGTGGAACACAGATACGCAGTATTTT.

The chain carries TRBV7-9 and TRBJ2-1, with 8 bases matching TRBD2. CDR3 length: 18 amino acids. Germline loops: CDR1 SEHNR, CDR2 FQNEAQ (reference sequence). V lost 5 bases and J lost 7; bases outside the gene matches: 19. DNA for the CDR3: TGTGCCAGCAGCGAGGCACTAGCGGACCGGGGTTTTGGGAATGAGCAGTTCTTC. Its protein is CASSEALADRGFGNEQFF.

CDR3 sequence reads: CASTLYGEREQFF. The CDR3 nucleotides are TGTGCCAGCACCCTTTACGGGGAGCGGGAGCAGTTCTTC. The chain links TRBV6-5 to TRBJ2-1; tentatively, D is TRBD2 (5 bases). CDR1 and CDR2 (germline): MNHEY, SVGAGI. V was cut by 7 bases and J by 10 bases, with 17 bases left in between. This CDR3 contains 13 residues.

The chain carries TRBV27 and TRBJ1-1; D uncertain. Germline assignment: CDR1 MNHEY and CDR2 SMNVEV (reference sequence). The CDR3 loop spans 13 amino acids. V lost 3 bases to trimming and J lost 1 base, with 6 bases between them. CDR3 sequence: CASSFAANTEAFF. CDR3 nucleotides: TGTGCCAGCAGTTTCGCAGCGAACACTGAAGCTTTCTTT.

V gene TRBV4-2 combines with J gene TRBJ2-7, with 10 positions matching TRBD1. J gave up 7 bases and V 0 bases, and 6 bases lay outside the gene matches. Per the germline V gene, CDR1 is LGHNA and CDR2 is YNFKEQ. The CDR3 covers 15 residues. The CDR3 sequence: CASSQEGTGVGEQYF. Here the CDR3 DNA reads TGTGCCAGCAGCCAAGAGGGGACAGGGGTCGGGGAGCAGTACTTC.

V usage is TRBV10-3 and J usage is TRBJ1-6; D not resolved. Germline-derived CDR1 and CDR2 are ENHRY and SYGVKD. This CDR3 has 14 residues. Trimming shortened V by 6 bases and J by 5 bases, and 11 bases separated the two germline ends. Written as DNA, the CDR3 is TGTGCCATCAGGTTCTCTATTGATAATTCACCCCTCCACTTT. It translates to CAIRFSIDNSPLHF.

This rearrangement joins TRBV18 to TRBJ2-7; D uncertain. Per the germline V gene, CDR1 is KGHSH and CDR2 is LQKENI. Deletions cut 3 bases from V and 4 bases from J, with 7 bases between. The CDR3 has 12 residues. CDR3 residues: CASSPGRYEQYF. The CDR3 coding sequence is TGTGCCAGCTCACCCGGGCGGTACGAGCAGTACTTC.

This sequence joins TRBV5-1 and TRBJ2-1; D is unresolved. Germline CDR1 and CDR2: SGHRS and YFSETQ. V was trimmed by 0 bases and J by 9 bases, leaving 10 bases between them. The CDR3 covers 13 residues. For the CDR3, the DNA is TGCGCCAGCAGCTTGGGTAGGGCTGGTGAGCAGTTCTTC. Its translation: CASSLGRAGEQFF.

The table lists this clone with a few counts. The genes are TRBV9 and TRBJ2-3; D is uncertain. Between the trimmed V and J ends, which lost 0 bases and 4 bases, there was a span of 15 bases. This CDR3 comprises 16 residues. CDR1 is SGDLS, CDR2 YYNGEE, per germline. CDR3 sequence reads: CASSVGTAPEADTQYF. In DNA, the CDR3 is TGTGCCAGCAGCGTAGGAACTGCCCCCGAGGCAGATACGCAGTATTTT. The whole variable domain, remainder taken from reference TRBV9 and TRBJ2-3, is DSGVTQTPKHLITATGQRVTLRCSPRSGDLSVYWYQQSLDQGLQFLIQYYNGEERAKGNILERFSAQQFPDLHSELNLSSLELGDSALYFCASSVGTAPEADTQYFGPGTRLTVL.

The rearrangement uses TRBV7-2 and TRBJ1-2; D gene ambiguous. Trimming shortened V by 5 bases and J by 8 bases, and 18 bases separated the two germline ends. Looked up from germline, CDR1 is SGHTA and CDR2 is FQGNSA. The CDR3 totals 14 residues. CDR3 sequence (DNA): TGTGCCAGCAGCCCCGAGGGCCGCAGAAGAGGCTACACCTTC. Protein product: CASSPEGRRRGYTF.

The V and J genes are TRBV18 and TRBJ1-2; tentative D call: TRBD1 (5 bases). The germline CDR1 and CDR2 sequences are KGHSH and LQKENI. V dropped 4 bases and J dropped 7 bases, with 16 bases sitting between them. The CDR3 loop spans 14 amino acids. Here the CDR3 reads CASSLRRDDFGYTF. The CDR3, as DNA: TGTGCCAGCTCACTCCGCCGGGACGACTTTGGCTACACCTTC.

This chain links TRBV7-9 with TRBJ2-7; D remains ambiguous. V gave up 1 base and J gave up 6 bases, with 10 bases separating them. Germline V CDR1 and CDR2: SEHNR, FQNEAQ (reference sequence). This CDR3 contains 13 residues. The CDR3 spells CASSLDGPREQYF. The CDR3, as DNA: TGTGCCAGCAGCTTAGACGGTCCTCGCGAGCAGTACTTC.